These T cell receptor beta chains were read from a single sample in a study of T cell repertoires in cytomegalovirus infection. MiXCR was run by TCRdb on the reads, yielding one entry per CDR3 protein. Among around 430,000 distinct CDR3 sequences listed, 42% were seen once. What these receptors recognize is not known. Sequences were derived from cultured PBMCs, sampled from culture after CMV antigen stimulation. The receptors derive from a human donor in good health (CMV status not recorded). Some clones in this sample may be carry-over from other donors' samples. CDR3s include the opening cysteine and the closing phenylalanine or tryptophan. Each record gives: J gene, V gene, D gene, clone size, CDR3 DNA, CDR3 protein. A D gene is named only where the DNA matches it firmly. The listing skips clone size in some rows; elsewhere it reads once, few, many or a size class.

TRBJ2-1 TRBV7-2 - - TGTGCCAGCAGCTTTCTTTTACTACACAATGAGCAGTTCTTC CASSFLLLHNEQFF
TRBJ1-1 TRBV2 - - TGTGCCAGCAGTGTAAATAGGGACACTGAAGCTTTCTTT CASSVNRDTEAFF
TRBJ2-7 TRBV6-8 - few TGTGCCAGCACCCCCCGACGGTCCTCCTACGAGCAGTACTTC CASTPRRSSYEQYF
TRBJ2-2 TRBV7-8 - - TGTGCCAGCAGAGGATACGCGAACACCGGGGAGCTGTTTTTT CASRGYANTGELFF
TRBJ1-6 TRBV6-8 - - TGTGCCAGCATGCGACCGCCTAATTCACCCCTCCACTTT CASMRPPNSPLHF
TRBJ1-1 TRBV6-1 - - TGTGCCAGCAGGATTTCATGGGGGGACACTGAAGCTTTCTTT CASRISWGDTEAFF
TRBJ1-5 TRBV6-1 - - TGTGCCAGCAGTGCCCGGGCACTTTATAGCAATCAGCCCCAGCATTTT CASSARALYSNQPQHF
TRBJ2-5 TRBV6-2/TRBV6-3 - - TGTGCCAGCACCCGACAGCTCCGGGAGACCCAGTACTTC CASTRQLRETQYF
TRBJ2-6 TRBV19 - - TGTGCCAGTAGTCTGCGGGCAGCTCTCTTCTCTGGGGCCAACGTCCTGACTTTC CASSLRAALFSGANVLTF
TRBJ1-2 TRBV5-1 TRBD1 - TGCGCCAGCAGACCGGACAGGGATTATGGCTACACCTTC CASRPDRDYGYTF
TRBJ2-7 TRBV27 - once TGTGCCAGCAGTCCCGGGGGCGGGGGAAACTACGAGCAGTACTTC CASSPGGGGNYEQYF
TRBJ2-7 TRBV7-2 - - TGTGCCAGCAGCGTCCAGGGAGGCACCTACGAGCAGTACTTC CASSVQGGTYEQYF
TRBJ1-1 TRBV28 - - TGTGCCAGCAGCCCCTTTTATGGGGATACTGAAGCTTTCTTT CASSPFYGDTEAFF
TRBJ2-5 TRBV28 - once TGTGCCAGCAGCAGGGACCATAGGTCCGGGACCCAGTACTTC CASSRDHRSGTQYF
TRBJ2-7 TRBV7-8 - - TGTGCCAGCAGCTTCCCCGGGACGCAGGCCTACGAGCAGTACTTC CASSFPGTQAYEQYF
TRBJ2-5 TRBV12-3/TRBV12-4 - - TGTGCCAGCAGGGTGGGATGGGGGGCCTTTGAGACCCAGTACTTC CASRVGWGAFETQYF
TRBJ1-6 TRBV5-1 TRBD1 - TGCGCCAGCAGCTCGGACAGGGTTCGTTCACCCCTCCACTTT CASSSDRVRSPLHF
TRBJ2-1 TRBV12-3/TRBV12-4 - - TGTGCCAGCAGTTCAATCTATGAGCAGTTCTTC CASSSIYEQFF
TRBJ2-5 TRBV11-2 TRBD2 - TGTGCCAGCAGCTTAGTGGGGCGGGAGGGGGAGACCCAGTACTTC CASSLVGREGETQYF
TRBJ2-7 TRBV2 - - TGTGCCAGCAGTGAAGTAGCCCTTGGGCAGTACTTC CASSEVALGQYF
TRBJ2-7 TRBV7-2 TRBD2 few TGTGCCAGCAGCTTACCCATAGCGGGGGGCCCCCGCGAGCAGTACTTC CASSLPIAGGPREQYF
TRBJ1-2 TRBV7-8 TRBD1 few TGTGCCAGCAGCTCCAGACAGGGGGGCTACACCTTC CASSSRQGGYTF
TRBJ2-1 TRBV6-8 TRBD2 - TGTGCCAGCAGTTCGACTAGCGCGAGCTCCTACAATGAGCAGTTCTTC CASSSTSASSYNEQFF
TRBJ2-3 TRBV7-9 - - TGTGCCAGCGTAGGGTTGATGGGGACAGATACGCAGTATTTT CASVGLMGTDTQYF
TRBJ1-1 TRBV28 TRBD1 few TGTGCCAGCAGAAAGGGACAGATGAACACTGAAGCTTTCTTT CASRKGQMNTEAFF
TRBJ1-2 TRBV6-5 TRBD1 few TGTGCCAGCAGTCCTTTCGGGACAGCGAACTATGGCTACACCTTC CASSPFGTANYGYTF
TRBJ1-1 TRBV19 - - TGTGCCAGTAGTACTCGAGGGGCGGACACTGAAGCTTTCTTT CASSTRGADTEAFF
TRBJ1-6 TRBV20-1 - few TGCAGTGCTAGAGTCGATATGAATTCACCCCTCCACTTT CSARVDMNSPLHF
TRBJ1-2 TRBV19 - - TGTGCCAGTAGTATCCAGGAAACTAACTATGGCTACACCTTC CASSIQETNYGYTF
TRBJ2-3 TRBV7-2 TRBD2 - TGTGCCAGCAGCTTAAATAGCGGGAGCGTAGATACGCAGTATTTT CASSLNSGSVDTQYF
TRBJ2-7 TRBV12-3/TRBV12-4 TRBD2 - TGTGCCAGCAGTTCCGGCGGGGGTAAGGTCTACGAGCAGTACTTC CASSSGGGKVYEQYF
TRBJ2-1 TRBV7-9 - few TGTGCCAGCAGCTTAGGACAAAGGGATGAGCAGTTCTTC CASSLGQRDEQFF
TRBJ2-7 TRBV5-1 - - TGCGCCAGCAGCCTAAAGGACGGTACCTACGAGCAGTACTTC CASSLKDGTYEQYF
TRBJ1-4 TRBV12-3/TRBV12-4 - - TGTGCCAGCAGTTTATCCCGGGTCGCAGGTGAAAAACTGTTTTTT CASSLSRVAGEKLFF
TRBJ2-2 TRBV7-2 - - TGTGCCAGCAGCTTAGGGTCGGGGATCGGGGAGCTGTTTTTT CASSLGSGIGELFF
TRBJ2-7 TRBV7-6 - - TGTGCCAGCAGCTTACGAGAGGGAGCCCCCTACGAGCAGTACTTC CASSLREGAPYEQYF
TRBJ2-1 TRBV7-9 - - TGTGCCAGCAGCCGGAGCAATGAGCAGTTCTTC CASSRSNEQFF
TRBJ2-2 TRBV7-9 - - TGTGCCAGCAGCTTAGCGCTGGGTCCGAACACCGGGGAGCTGTTTTTT CASSLALGPNTGELFF
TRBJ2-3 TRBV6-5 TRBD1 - TGTGCCAGCAGTTACCGGGACAGGATTGATACGCAGTATTTT CASSYRDRIDTQYF
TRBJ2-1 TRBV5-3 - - TGTGCCAGCAGCTTGAGCTCGTGGAGCTCCTACAATGAGCAGTTCTTC CASSLSSWSSYNEQFF
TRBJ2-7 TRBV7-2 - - TGTGCCAGCAGCTTACGAGGGGCGCCCTCCTACGAGCAGTACTTC CASSLRGAPSYEQYF
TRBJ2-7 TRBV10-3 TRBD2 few TGTGCCATCAGTGAGCGTCTAGCGGGATTATACGAGCAGTACTTC CAISERLAGLYEQYF
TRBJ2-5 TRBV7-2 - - TGTGCCAGCAGCGCCTTAGGGGTTGGTGAGACCCAGTACTTC CASSALGVGETQYF
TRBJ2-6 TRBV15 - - TGTGCCACCAGCAGAGGACGTAGCTCTGGGGCCAACGTCCTGACTTTC CATSRGRSSGANVLTF
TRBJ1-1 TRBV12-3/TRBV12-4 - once TGTGCCAGCAGTCCCCAACAGGGAACGAACACTGAAGCTTTCTTT CASSPQQGTNTEAFF
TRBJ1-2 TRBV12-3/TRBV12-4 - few TGTGCCAGCAGTCCCTGGGACAATGTTCACTATGGCTACACCTTC CASSPWDNVHYGYTF
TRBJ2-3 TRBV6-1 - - TGTGCGACCGGCCTAGAGAGACATACGCAGTATTTT CATGLERHTQYF
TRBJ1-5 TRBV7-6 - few TGTGCCAGCAGCTTGGGGAGAGGGCCAGGACTACAGCCCCAGCATTTT CASSLGRGPGLQPQHF
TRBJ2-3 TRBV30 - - TGTGCCTGGAGAGGCCCCCCGACCAGGCCTACTAGCACAGATACGCAGTATTTT CAWRGPPTRPTSTDTQYF
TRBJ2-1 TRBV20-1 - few TGCAGTGCCTATTTCGGGGCGGGGCAGCAGTTCTTC CSAYFGAGQQFF
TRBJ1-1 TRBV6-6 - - TGTGCCAGCAGTGCCGAGACAGAGAACACTGAAGCTTTCTTT CASSAETENTEAFF
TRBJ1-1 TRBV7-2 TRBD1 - TGTGCCAGCAGCTTAGAACTAAGGGCAGGGGGCACTGAAGCTTTCTTT CASSLELRAGGTEAFF
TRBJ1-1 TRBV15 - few TGTGCCACCACAAGTGGGAAGGGCACTGAAGCTTTCTTT CATTSGKGTEAFF
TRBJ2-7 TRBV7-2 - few TGTGCCAGCAGCTTTGGTCAGACCCCAATCTACGAGCAGTACTTC CASSFGQTPIYEQYF
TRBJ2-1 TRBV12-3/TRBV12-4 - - TGTGCCAGCAGTTCACAGGGTCGTGCGGACAATGAGCAGTTCTTC CASSSQGRADNEQFF
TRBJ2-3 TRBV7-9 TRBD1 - TGTGCCAGCAGCCGTCGGACAGGACGGTCAGATACGCAGTATTTT CASSRRTGRSDTQYF
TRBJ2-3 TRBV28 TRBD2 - TGTGCCAACGGGGGGGTAGGCACAGATACGCAGTATTTT CANGGVGTDTQYF